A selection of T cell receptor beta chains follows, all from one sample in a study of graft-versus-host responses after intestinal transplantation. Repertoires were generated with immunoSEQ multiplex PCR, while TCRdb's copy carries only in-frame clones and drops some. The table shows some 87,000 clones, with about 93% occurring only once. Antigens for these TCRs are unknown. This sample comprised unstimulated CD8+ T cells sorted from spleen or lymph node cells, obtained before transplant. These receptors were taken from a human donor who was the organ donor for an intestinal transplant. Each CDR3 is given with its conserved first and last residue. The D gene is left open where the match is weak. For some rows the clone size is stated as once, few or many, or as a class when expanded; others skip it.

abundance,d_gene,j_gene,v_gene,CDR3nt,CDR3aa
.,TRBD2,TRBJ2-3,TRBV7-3,TGTGCCAGCAGCCCGACTAGCGGTACAGATACGCAGTATTTT,CASSPTSGTDTQYF
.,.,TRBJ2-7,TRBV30,TGTGCCTGGAGTGCTCAGCTAGCGTGGTCCTACGAGCAGTACTTC,CAWSAQLAWSYEQYF
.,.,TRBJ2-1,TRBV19,TGTGCCAGTAGTATTGCGGCGCACAATGAGCAGTTCTTC,CASSIAAHNEQFF
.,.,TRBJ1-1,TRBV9,TGTGCCAGCAGCGTAGGAAGAGGCCCGGGGACTGAAGCTTTCTTT,CASSVGRGPGTEAFF
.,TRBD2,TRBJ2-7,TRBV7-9,TGTGCCAGCAGCTTTGGGCGGGAGGTAGCCTACGAGCAGTACTTC,CASSFGREVAYEQYF
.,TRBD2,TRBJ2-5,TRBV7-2,TGTGCCAGCAGCTCGAGCCTAGCGGGAGGGCCGATGAAGGAGACCCAGTACTTC,CASSSSLAGGPMKETQYF
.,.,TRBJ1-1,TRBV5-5,TGTGCCAGCAGCTTGGGCCCGGGGACTGAAGCTTTCTTT,CASSLGPGTEAFF
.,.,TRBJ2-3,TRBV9,TGTGCCAGCAGCGTAGGAGGGAGCACAGATACGCAGTATTTT,CASSVGGSTDTQYF
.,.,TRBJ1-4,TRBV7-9,TGTGCCAGCGGGACAATGCGGGAAAAACTGTTTTTT,CASGTMREKLFF
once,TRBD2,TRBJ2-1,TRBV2,TGTGCCAGCAGTCCCCCCCCGGGAGGCATAAATGAGCAGTTCTTC,CASSPPPGGINEQFF
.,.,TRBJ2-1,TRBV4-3,TGCGCCAGCAGCCAAGATCTTGTTGGCGGCAACTACAATGAGCAGTTCTTC,CASSQDLVGGNYNEQFF
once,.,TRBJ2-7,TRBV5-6,TGTGCCAGCAGCTTGGCAAGGGGATGGTCCTACGGCTCCTACGAGCAGTACTTC,CASSLARGWSYGSYEQYF
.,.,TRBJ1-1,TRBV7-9,TGTGCCAGCAGCTTAGTGCAGGGAGGCACTGAAGCTTTCTTT,CASSLVQGGTEAFF
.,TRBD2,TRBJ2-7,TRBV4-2,TGTGCCAGCAGCCAAGTACTAGCGGGAGTGGAGGAGCAGTACTTC,CASSQVLAGVEEQYF
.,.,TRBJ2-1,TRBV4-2,TGTGCCAGCAGCCAAGATTGGAAGGTCAGTGAGGAGTTCTTC,CASSQDWKVSEEFF
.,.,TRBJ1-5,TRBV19,TGTGCCAGTAGAGATCTACAGGGCTATCAGCCCCAGCATTTT,CASRDLQGYQPQHF
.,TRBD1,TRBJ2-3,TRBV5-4,TGTGCCAGCAGCCCACAGGGGACCGATACGCAGTATTTT,CASSPQGTDTQYF
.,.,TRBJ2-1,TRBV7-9,TGTGCCAGCAGCGTAGGACTAAATGAGCAGTTCTTC,CASSVGLNEQFF
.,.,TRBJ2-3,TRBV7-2,TGTGCCAGCAGCTTTGTCGGGGTCGCAGATACGCAGTATTTT,CASSFVGVADTQYF
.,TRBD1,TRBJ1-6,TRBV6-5,TGTGCCAGCATGAGGCCGGGACAGGGAGGTTCACCCCTCCACTTT,CASMRPGQGGSPLHF
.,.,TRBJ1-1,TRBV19,TGTGCCAGTAGCTCTTCCCCGGGGGGGGCGACTGAAGCTTTCTTT,CASSSSPGGATEAFF
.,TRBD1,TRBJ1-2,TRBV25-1,TGTGCCAGCAGTGCCGCCGGGACAGCTAACTATGGCTACACCTTC,CASSAAGTANYGYTF
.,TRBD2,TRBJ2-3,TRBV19,TGTGCCAGTAGTCCCTGGACTAGCGGGGGAGAAGATACGCAGTATTTT,CASSPWTSGGEDTQYF
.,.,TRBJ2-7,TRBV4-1,TGCGCCAGCAGCCAACTTGAGGGAATGGTCGAGCAGTACTTC,CASSQLEGMVEQYF
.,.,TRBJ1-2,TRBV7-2,TGTGCCAGCAGCTTAGGAGCAGGGGCTGGCTACACCTTC,CASSLGAGAGYTF
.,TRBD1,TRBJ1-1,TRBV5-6,TGTGCCAGCAGCTCACAGGGGGCGCCCTGGACTGAAGCTTTCTTT,CASSSQGAPWTEAFF
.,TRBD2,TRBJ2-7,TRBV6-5,TGTGCCAGCGCCGGGGGGAGCACCTACGAGCAGTACTTC,CASAGGSTYEQYF
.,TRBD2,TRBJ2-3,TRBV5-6,TGTGCCAGCAGCTTGGGGGGGGGTCGGGGCACAGATACGCAGTATTTT,CASSLGGGRGTDTQYF
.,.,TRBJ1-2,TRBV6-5,TGTGCCAGCAGTTACGACGGAGGCGGCTACACCTTC,CASSYDGGGYTF
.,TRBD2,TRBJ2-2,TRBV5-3,TGTGCCAGGCTCGGACTAGCGGGCCCTTTCACCGGGGAGCTGTTTTTT,CARLGLAGPFTGELFF
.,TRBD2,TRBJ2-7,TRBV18,TGTGCCAGCTCACCAGTGAGCGGGATTGGACACGAGCAGTACTTC,CASSPVSGIGHEQYF
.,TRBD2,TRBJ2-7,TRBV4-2,TGTGCCAGCAGCGGACTAGCGGGAGTTCCCTACGAGCAGTACTTC,CASSGLAGVPYEQYF
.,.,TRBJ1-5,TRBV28,TGTGCCAGCCGAATACCGAGAAATCATTATAGCAATCAGCCCCAGCATTTT,CASRIPRNHYSNQPQHF
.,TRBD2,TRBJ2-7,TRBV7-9,TGTGCCAGCAGCGGTACTAGCGGGCCAACCTACGAGCAGTACTTC,CASSGTSGPTYEQYF
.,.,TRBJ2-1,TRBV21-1,TGTGCCAGCAGCAAAGGGCTAGCGAACAATGAGCAGTTCTTC,CASSKGLANNEQFF
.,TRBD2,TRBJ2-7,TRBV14,TGTGCCAGCAGCCAAGTCCACGGACTAGCGGGAGCCGAGCAGTACTTC,CASSQVHGLAGAEQYF
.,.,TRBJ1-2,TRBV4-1,TGCGCCAGCAGCCAAGATATCGGAGGGTATGGCTACACCTTC,CASSQDIGGYGYTF
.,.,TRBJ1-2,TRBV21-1,TGTGCCAGCCGAAGGGGGGGGACACCCGGGGGCTACACCTTC,CASRRGGTPGGYTF